This entry lists 5 T cell receptor beta chains sequenced from one sample in a study of PD-L1 blockade in urothelial cancer. The data were produced by immunoSEQ multiplex PCR, yet TCRdb's version contains in-frame clones alone and is incomplete. The sample records more than 30,000 clones, 84% being singletons. Sequences were derived from PBMCs, sampled around atezolizumab (anti-PD-L1) treatment. These receptor sequences come from a man aged 60 to 69 with urothelial cancer.

The chain employs TRBV10-2 and TRBJ2-5; 10 bases fit TRBD1. This CDR3 spans 15 amino acids. The V gene's germline CDR1 is WSHSY and CDR2 SAAADI. Losses at the gene ends were 3 bases for V and 7 bases for J; bases not matched to a gene: 8. The CDR3 region is CASSDGQGGRGTQYF. CDR3 nucleotide sequence: TGCGCCAGCAGTGATGGACAGGGGGGGAGGGGGACCCAGTACTTC.

V usage is TRBV18 and J usage is TRBJ2-7; perhaps TRBD2 as D (5 bases). This CDR3 has 12 amino acids. Trimming removed 4 bases at V and 3 bases at J, with 7 bases between. Germline values: CDR1 KGHSH, CDR2 LQKENI. CDR3 residues: CASSRAGYEQYF. In DNA, the CDR3 is TGTGCCAGCTCACGGGCGGGCTACGAGCAGTACTTC.

CDR3 protein: CASMPGQGKRYGYTF. For the CDR3, the DNA is TGTGCCAGTATGCCGGGACAGGGGAAAAGGTATGGCTACACCTTC. V gene TRBV27 combines with J gene TRBJ1-2; 10 bases agree with TRBD1. Germline V lookup: CDR1 MNHEY, CDR2 SMNVEV (reference sequence). V lost 9 bases to trimming and J lost 5 bases; unmatched junction nucleotides: 12. CDR3 size: 15 residues.

CDR3 region: CASSLSQGATGANVLTF. CDR3 DNA: TGCGCCAGCAGCTTGTCACAGGGGGCCACTGGGGCCAACGTCCTGACTTTC. The rearrangement joins TRBV5-1 to TRBJ2-6, with 9 bases that match TRBD1. Trimming cost V 1 base and J 2 bases; bases outside gene matches: 4. The CDR3 is 17 amino acids. Germline CDR1 is SGHRS and CDR2 is YFSETQ.

This rearrangement joins TRBV7-3 to TRBJ2-1; D might be TRBD1 (5 bases). CDR1 and CDR2 from the germline V gene are SGHTA and FQGTGA. The V end was cut by 5 bases, the J end by 10 bases, with 15 bases between. The CDR3 has 13 residues. CDR3 bases: TGTGCCAGCAGCCTTCGGCCAGGGCCGGAGCAGTTCTTC. The encoded protein is CASSLRPGPEQFF.